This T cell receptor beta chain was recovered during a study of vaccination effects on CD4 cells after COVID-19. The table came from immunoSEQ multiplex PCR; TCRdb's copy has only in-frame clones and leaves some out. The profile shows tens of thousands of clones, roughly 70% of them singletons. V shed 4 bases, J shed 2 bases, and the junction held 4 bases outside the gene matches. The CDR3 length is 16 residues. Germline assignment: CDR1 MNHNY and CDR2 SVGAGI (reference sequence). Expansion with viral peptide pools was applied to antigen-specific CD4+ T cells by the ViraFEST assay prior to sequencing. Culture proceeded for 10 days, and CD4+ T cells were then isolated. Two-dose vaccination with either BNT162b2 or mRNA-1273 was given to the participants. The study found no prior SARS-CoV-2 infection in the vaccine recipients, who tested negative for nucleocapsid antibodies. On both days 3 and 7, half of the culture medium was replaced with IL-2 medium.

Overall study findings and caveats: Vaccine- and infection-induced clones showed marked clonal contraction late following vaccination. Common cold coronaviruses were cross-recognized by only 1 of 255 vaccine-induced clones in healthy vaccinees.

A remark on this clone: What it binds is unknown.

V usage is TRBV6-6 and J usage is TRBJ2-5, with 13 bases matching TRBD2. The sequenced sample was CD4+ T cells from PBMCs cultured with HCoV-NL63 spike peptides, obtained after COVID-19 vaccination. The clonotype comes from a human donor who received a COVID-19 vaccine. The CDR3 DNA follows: TGTGCCAGCAGTTCGAGACTAGCGGGGGGACAAGAGACCCAGTACTTC. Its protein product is CASSSRLAGGQETQYF.